This T cell receptor beta chain emerged from a study of T cell responses to AZD1222 COVID-19 vaccine. Data came from immunoSEQ multiplex PCR; TCRdb stores just in-frame clones and leaves some out. This repertoire shows approximately 140,000 clones, roughly 90% found once; its top ten account for more than 1.4%. The study, taken as a whole, reports: An increase in Spike-specific TCR breadth and depth was observed after two AZD1222 doses.

The CDR3 contains 12 residues. In germline, CDR1 is MNHEY, CDR2 SVGEGT. Trimming removed 6 bases at V and 9 bases at J, with 12 bases between. On this clone: Its target is unknown.

This specimen was peripheral blood, taken on day 0 of AZD1222 vaccination. The TCR originated in an adult in good health. This chain links TRBV6-2 or TRBV6-3 with TRBJ1-5; D unresolved. CDR3 amino acids: CASSPLIWPQHF. The CDR3 DNA sequence: TGTGCCAGCAGCCCCCTGATATGGCCCCAGCATTTT.